This TCR beta chain was captured in a study of follicular helper T cells after annual influenza vaccination. As to time point: 2015-2016 season, pre-vaccination. Germline-derived CDR1 and CDR2 are SGHTA and FQGNSA. Trimming removed 5 bases from V and 0 bases from J, with 17 bases in between. The CDR3 loop spans 17 amino acids. TCRB was sequenced at Survey level resolution. Using immunoSEQ multiplex PCR, the repertoire was profiled, and TCRdb retains in-frame clones only, with some absent. The sample holds roughly 15,000 clones, around 75% seen once. The rearrangement joins TRBV7-2 to TRBJ1-5; a possible D gene is TRBD1 (6 bases). The origin of this receptor is an adult who received the influenza vaccine. The specimen was CXCR5- memory CD4+ T cells sorted from blood, collected on the day of influenza vaccination. The CDR3 DNA reads TGTGCCAGCAGCCCTTGGGGGGGGGCTTATAGCAATCAGCCCCAGCATTTT. Protein product: CASSPWGGAYSNQPQHF. Looking up the rest from reference TRBV7-2 and TRBJ1-5 gives the full variable domain: GAGVSQSPSNKVTEKGKDVELRCDPISGHTALYWYRQSLGQGLEFLIYFQGNSAPDKSGLPSDRFSAERTGGSVSTLTIQRTQQEDSAVYLCASSPWGGAYSNQPQHFGDGTRLSIL.